This T cell receptor (beta chain) was sequenced for a study of T cell responses to AZD1222 COVID-19 vaccine. Study-level points and caveats: Donors were largely white British and mainly female; clonal diversity was possibly underestimated.

To note about this clone: Its antigen is as yet unknown.

Clones were read by immunoSEQ multiplex PCR, and TCRdb kept only the in-frame ones, dropping some. The sample lists 100,000 to 150,000 clones, over 75% occurring once. Germline V CDR1 and CDR2: SGHRS, YFSETQ. This CDR3 spans 17 amino acids. Unmatched junction bases numbered 6, after V lost 2 bases and J lost 6 bases. This TCR was sampled from an adult in good health. This material consisted of peripheral blood, taken on day 0 of AZD1222 vaccination. The chain employs TRBV5-1 and TRBJ2-1, with 15 nucleotides matching TRBD2. The chain's CDR3 is CASSFGLAGGGSNEQFF. The CDR3 DNA sequence: TGCGCCAGCAGCTTTGGACTAGCGGGAGGGGGGAGCAATGAGCAGTTCTTC. Variable domain in full (rest from reference TRBV5-1 and TRBJ2-1): KAGVTQTPRYLIKTRGQQVTLSCSPISGHRSVSWYQQTPGQGLQFLFEYFSETQRNKGNFPGRFSGRQFSNSRSEMNVSTLELGDSALYLCASSFGLAGGGSNEQFFGPGTRLTVL.